This paragraph covers one TCR beta chain sequence. Measured with immunoSEQ multiplex PCR; TCRdb has only the in-frame clones, and not every one. Found here are about 170,000 clones, 75% to 95% of them singletons; the top ten hold just over 2%. These data are taken from a study of control samples from healthy donors and cancer patients. This CDR3 region has 15 residues. V was pared by 4 bases and J by 2 bases, with 5 bases of the junction left unmatched. CDR1 and CDR2 from the germline V gene are MNHEY and SMNVEV (reference sequence). The origin of this receptor is a woman aged 40 to 49 in good health. The V and J genes are TRBV27 and TRBJ1-5; 7 nucleotides match TRBD1. Specimen: blood. The CDR3 bases are TGTGCCAGCAGTTACAGGGGCTTTCGCAATCAGCCCCAGCATTTT. Encoded protein: CASSYRGFRNQPQHF.